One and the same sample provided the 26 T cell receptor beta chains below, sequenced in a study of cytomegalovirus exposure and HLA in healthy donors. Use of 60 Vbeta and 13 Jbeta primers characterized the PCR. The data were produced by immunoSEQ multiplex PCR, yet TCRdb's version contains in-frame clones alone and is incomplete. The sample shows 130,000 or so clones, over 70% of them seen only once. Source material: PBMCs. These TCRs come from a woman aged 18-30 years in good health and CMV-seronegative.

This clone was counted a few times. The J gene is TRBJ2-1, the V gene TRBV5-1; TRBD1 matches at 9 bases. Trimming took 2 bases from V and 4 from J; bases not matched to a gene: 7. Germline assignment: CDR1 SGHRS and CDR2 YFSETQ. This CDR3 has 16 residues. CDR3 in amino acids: CASSLNGGTGYNEQFF. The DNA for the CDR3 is TGCGCCAGCAGCTTAAACGGCGGGACAGGGTACAATGAGCAGTTCTTC. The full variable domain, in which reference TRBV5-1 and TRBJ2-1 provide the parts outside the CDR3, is KAGVTQTPRYLIKTRGQQVTLSCSPISGHRSVSWYQQTPGQGLQFLFEYFSETQRNKGNFPGRFSGRQFSNSRSEMNVSTLELGDSALYLCASSLNGGTGYNEQFFGPGTRLTVL.

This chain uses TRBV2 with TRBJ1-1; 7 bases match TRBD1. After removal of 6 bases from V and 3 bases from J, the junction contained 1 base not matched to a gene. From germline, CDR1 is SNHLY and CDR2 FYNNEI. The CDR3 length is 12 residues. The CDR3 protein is CASRDRDTEAFF. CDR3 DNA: TGTGCCAGCAGAGACAGGGACACTGAAGCTTTCTTT.

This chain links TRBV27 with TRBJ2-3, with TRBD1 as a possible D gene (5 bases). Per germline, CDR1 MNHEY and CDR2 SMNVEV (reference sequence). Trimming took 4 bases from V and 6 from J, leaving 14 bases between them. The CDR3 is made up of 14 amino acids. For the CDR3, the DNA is TGTGCCAGCAGTTCAGGGAATTGGCGGGATACGCAGTATTTT. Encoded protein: CASSSGNWRDTQYF.

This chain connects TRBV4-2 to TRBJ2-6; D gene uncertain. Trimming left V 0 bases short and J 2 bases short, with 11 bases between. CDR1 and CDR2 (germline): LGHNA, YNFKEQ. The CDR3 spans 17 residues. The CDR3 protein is CASSQDDWAAGANVLTF. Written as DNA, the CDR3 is TGTGCCAGCAGCCAAGATGATTGGGCAGCTGGGGCCAACGTCCTGACTTTC.

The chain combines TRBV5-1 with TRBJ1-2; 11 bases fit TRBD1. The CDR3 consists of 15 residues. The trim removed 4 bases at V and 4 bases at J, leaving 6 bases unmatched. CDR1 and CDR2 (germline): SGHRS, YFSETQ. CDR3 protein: CASSLADRGLYGYTF. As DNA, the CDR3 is TGCGCCAGCAGCCTTGCGGACAGGGGGCTCTATGGCTACACCTTC.

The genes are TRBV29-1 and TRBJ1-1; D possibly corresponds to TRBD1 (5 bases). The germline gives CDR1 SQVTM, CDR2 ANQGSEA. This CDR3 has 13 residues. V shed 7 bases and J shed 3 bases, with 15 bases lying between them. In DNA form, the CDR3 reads TGCAGCGCTGGGGGGGGAAGGGACACTGAAGCTTTCTTT. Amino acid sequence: CSAGGGRDTEAFF.

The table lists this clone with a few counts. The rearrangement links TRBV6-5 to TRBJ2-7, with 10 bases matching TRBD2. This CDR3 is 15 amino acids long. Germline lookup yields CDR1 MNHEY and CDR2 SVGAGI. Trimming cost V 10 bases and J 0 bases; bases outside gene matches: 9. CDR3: CATQSWTSGSYEQYF. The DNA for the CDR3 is TGTGCCACCCAATCCTGGACTAGCGGCTCCTACGAGCAGTACTTC.

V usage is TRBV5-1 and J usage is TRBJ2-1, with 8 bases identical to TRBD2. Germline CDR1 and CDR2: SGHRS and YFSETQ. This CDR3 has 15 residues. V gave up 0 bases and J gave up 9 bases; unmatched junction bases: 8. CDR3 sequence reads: CASSLEAGVRSEQFF. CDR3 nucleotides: TGCGCCAGCAGCTTGGAAGCGGGAGTCAGGAGTGAGCAGTTCTTC.

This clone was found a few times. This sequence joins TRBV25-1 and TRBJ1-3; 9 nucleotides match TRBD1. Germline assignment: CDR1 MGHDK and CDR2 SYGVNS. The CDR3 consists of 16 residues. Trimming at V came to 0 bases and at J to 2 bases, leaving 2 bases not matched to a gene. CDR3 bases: TGTGCCAGCAGTGAATACGACAGGGGGACTGGAAACACCATATATTTT. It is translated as CASSEYDRGTGNTIYF.

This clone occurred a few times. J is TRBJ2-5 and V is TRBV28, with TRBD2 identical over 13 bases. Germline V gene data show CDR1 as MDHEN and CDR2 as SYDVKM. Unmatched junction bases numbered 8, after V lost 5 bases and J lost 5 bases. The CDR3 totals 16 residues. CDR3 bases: TGTGCCAGCAGTGGGGGACTAGCGGGGAGAGGGGAGACCCAGTACTTC. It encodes CASSGGLAGRGETQYF.

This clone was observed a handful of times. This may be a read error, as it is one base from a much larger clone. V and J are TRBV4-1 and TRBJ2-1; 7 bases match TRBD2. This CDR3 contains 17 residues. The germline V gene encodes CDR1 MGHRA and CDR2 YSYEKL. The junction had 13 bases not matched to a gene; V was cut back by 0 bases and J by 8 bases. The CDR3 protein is CASSQDGNGRPGDEQFF. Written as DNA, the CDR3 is TGCGCCAGCAGCCAAGATGGGAACGGGAGGCCTGGCGATGAGCAGTTCTTC.

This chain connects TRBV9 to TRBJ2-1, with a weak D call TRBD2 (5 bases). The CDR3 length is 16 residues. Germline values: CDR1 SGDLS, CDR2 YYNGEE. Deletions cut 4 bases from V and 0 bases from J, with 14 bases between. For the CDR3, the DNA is TGTGCCAGCAGCTTAATGAGCGGTCTCTCCTACAATGAGCAGTTCTTC. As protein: CASSLMSGLSYNEQFF.

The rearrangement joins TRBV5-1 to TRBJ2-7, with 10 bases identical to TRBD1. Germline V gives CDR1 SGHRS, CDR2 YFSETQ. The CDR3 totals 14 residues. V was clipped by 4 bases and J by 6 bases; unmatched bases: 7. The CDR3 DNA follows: TGCGCCAGCAGCCCCGGGACAGGGGAGTCCGAGCAGTACTTC. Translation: CASSPGTGESEQYF.

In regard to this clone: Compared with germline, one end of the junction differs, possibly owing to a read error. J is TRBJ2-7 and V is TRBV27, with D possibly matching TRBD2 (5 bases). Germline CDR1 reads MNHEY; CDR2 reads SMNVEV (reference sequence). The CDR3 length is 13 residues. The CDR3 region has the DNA TGTGCCAGCAGTCTAACCCCCGGCGGGCTAACCACCTTC. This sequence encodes CASSLTPGGLTTF.

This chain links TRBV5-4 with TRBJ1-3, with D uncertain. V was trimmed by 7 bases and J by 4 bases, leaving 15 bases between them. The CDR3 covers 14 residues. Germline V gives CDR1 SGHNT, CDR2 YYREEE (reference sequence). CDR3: CASPRGMRGNTIYF. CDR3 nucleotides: TGTGCCAGCCCGCGAGGGATGAGGGGAAACACCATATATTTT.

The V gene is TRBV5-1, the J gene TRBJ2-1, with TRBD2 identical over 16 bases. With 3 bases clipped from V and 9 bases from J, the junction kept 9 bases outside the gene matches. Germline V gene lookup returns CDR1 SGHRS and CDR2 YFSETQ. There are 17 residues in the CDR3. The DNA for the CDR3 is TGCGCCAGCAGCTCAGACCGGGGACTAGCGGGAGGGGGTGAGCAGTTCTTC. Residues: CASSSDRGLAGGGEQFF.

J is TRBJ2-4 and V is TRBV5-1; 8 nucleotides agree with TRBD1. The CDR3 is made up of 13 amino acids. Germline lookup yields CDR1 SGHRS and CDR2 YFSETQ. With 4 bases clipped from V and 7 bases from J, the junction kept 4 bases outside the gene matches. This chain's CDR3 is CASSITGGNIQYF. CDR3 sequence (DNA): TGCGCCAGCAGCATCACAGGGGGGAACATTCAGTACTTC.

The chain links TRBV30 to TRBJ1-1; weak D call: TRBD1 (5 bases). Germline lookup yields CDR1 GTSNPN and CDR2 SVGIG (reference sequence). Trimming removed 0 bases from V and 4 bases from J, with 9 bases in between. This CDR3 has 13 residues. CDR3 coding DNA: TGTGCCTGGAGTGTAGGGGCTGGCACTGAAGCTTTCTTT. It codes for CAWSVGAGTEAFF.

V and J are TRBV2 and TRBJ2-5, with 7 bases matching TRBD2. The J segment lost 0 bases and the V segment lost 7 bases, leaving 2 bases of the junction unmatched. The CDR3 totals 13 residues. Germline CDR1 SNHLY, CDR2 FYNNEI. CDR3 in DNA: TGTGCCAGCAAGCTAGCGGACCAAGAGACCCAGTACTTC. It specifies CASKLADQETQYF. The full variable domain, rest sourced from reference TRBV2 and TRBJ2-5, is EPEVTQTPSHQVTQMGQEVILRCVPISNHLYFYWYRQILGQKVEFLVSFYNNEISEKSEIFDDQFSVERPDGSNFTLKIRSTKLEDSAMYFCASKLADQETQYFGPGTRLLVL.

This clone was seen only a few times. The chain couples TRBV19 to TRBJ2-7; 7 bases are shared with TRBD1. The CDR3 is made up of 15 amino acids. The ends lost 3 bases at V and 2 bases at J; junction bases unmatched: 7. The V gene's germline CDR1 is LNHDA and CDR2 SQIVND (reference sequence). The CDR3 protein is CASSIGQGETYEQYF. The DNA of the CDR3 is TGTGCCAGTAGTATCGGGCAGGGGGAGACCTACGAGCAGTACTTC.

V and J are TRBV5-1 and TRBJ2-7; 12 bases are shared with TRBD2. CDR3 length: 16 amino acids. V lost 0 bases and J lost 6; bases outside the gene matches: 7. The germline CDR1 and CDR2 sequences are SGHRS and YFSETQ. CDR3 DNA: TGCGCCAGCAGCTTGGAACTAGCGGGAGGCCCGCGCGAGCAGTACTTC. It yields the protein CASSLELAGGPREQYF.

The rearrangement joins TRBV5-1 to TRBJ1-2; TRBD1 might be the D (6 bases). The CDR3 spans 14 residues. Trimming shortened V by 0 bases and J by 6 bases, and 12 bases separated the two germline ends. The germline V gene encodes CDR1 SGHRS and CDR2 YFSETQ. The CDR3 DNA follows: TGCGCCAGCAGCTTGGATAGGACAGTAAATGGCTACACCTTC. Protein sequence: CASSLDRTVNGYTF.

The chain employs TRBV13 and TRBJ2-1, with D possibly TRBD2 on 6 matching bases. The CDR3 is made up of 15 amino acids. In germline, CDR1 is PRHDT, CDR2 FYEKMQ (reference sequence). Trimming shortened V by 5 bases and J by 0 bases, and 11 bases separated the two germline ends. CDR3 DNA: TGTGCCAGCAGCCCCCGGAGGGGCTCCTACAATGAGCAGTTCTTC. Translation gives CASSPRRGSYNEQFF.

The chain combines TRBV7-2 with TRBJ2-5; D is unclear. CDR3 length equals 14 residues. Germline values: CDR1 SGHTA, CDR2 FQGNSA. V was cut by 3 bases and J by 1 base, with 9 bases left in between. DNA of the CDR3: TGTGCCAGCAGCTTTCCGCCAGGCCAAGAGACCCAGTACTTC. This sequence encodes CASSFPPGQETQYF.

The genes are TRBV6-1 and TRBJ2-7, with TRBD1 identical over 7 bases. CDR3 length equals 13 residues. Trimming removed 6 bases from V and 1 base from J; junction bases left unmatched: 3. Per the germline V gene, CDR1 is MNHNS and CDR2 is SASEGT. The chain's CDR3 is CASRPDRSYEQYF. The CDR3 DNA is TGTGCCAGCAGGCCGGACAGGTCCTACGAGCAGTACTTC.

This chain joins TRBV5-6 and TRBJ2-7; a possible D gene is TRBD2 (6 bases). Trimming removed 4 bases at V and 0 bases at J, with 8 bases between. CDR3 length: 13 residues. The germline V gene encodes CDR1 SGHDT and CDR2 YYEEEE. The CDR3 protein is CASSLGSSYEQYF. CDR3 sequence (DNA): TGTGCCAGCAGCCTCGGGAGCTCCTACGAGCAGTACTTC.